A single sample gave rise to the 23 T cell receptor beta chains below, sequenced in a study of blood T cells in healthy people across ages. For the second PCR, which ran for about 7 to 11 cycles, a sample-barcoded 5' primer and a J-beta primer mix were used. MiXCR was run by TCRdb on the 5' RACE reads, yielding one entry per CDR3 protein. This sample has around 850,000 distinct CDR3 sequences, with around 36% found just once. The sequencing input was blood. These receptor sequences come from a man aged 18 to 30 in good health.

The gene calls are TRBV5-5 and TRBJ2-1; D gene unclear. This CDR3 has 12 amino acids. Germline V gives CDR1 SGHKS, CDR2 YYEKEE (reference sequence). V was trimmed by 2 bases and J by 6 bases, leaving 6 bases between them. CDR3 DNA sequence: TGTGCCAGCAGCTTTCAGTTCAATGAGCAGTTCTTC. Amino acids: CASSFQFNEQFF.

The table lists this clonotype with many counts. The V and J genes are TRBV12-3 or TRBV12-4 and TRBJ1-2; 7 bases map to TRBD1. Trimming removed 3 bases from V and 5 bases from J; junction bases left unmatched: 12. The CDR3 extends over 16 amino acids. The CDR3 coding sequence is TGTGCCAGCAGTTTGGCTGTTCGGCCAGGGGGGTATGGCTACACCTTC. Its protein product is CASSLAVRPGGYGYTF.

CDR3 amino acids: CASSHPATEAFF. The CDR3 DNA follows: TGTGCCAGCAGCCACCCGGCGACTGAAGCTTTCTTT. The rearrangement links TRBV4-2 to TRBJ1-1; D is uncertain. Between the trimmed V and J ends, which lost 3 bases and 5 bases, there was a span of 7 bases. In germline, CDR1 is LGHNA, CDR2 YNFKEQ. This CDR3 has 12 amino acids.

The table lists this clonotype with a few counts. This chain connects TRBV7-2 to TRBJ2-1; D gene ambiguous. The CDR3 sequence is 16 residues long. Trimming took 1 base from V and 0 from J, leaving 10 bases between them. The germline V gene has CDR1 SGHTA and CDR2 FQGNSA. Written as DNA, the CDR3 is TGTGCCAGCAGCTTAGTCGGCATAAGCTCCTACAATGAGCAGTTCTTC. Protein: CASSLVGISSYNEQFF. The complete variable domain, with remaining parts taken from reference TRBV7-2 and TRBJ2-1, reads GAGVSQSPSNKVTEKGKDVELRCDPISGHTALYWYRQSLGQGLEFLIYFQGNSAPDKSGLPSDRFSAERTGGSVSTLTIQRTQQEDSAVYLCASSLVGISSYNEQFFGPGTRLTVL.

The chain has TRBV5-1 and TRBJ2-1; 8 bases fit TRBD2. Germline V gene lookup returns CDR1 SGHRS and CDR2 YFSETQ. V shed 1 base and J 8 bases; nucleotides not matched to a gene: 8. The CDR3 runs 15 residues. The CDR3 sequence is CASSLSGRGGDEQFF. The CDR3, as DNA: TGCGCCAGCAGCTTGAGCGGGAGAGGTGGGGATGAGCAGTTCTTC.

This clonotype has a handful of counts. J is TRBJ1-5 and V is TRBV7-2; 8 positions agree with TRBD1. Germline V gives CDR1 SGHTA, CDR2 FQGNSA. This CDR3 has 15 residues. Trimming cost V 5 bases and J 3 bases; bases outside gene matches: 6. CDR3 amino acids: CASSQTGAYNQPQHF. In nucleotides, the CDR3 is TGTGCCAGCAGCCAGACAGGGGCGTACAATCAGCCCCAGCATTTT.

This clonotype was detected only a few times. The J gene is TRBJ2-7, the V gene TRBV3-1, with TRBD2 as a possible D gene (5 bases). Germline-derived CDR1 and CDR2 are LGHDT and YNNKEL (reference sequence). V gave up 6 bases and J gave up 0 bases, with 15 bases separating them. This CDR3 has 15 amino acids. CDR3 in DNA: TGTGCCAGCAGTGCCTCTAGCAGGAGCTCCTACGAGCAGTACTTC. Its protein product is CASSASSRSSYEQYF.

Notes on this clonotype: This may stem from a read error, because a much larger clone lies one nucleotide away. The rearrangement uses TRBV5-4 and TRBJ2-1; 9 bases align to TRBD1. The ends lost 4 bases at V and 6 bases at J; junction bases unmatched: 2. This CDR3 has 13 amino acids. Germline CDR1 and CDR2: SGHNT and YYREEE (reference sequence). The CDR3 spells CASSVTGGNEQFF. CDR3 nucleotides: TGTGCCAGCAGCGTGACAGGGGGCAATGAGCAGTTCTTC.

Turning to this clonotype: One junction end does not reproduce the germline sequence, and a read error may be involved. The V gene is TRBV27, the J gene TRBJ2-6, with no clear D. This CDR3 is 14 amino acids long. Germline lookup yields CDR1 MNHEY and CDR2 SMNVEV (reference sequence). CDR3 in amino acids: CACSLASGANVLTF. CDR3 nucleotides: TGTGCCTGCAGTTTAGCCTCTGGGGCCAACGTCCTGACTTTC.

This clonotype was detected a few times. The CDR3 bases are TGTGCCAGCAGCGTAGAACAGGGAAATGAAAAACTGTTTTTT. Its translation: CASSVEQGNEKLFF. The chain has TRBV9 and TRBJ1-4; TRBD1 is a possible D gene (6 bases). Looked up from germline, CDR1 is SGDLS and CDR2 is YYNGEE. V dropped 0 bases and J dropped 5 bases, with 8 bases sitting between them. This CDR3 has 14 amino acids.

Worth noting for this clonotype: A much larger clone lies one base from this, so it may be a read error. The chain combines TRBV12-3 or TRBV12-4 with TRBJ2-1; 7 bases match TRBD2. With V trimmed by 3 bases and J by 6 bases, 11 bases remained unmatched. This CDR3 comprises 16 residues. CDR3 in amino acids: CASSFSGRAGSNEQFF. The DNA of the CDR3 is TGTGCCAGCAGTTTCTCGGGACGAGCGGGGTCCAATGAGCAGTTCTTC.

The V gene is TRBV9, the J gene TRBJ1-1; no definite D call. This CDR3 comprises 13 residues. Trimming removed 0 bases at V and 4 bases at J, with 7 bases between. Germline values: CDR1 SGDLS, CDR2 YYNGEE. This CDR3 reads CASSVGTITEAFF. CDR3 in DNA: TGTGCCAGCAGCGTAGGAACGATCACTGAAGCTTTCTTT. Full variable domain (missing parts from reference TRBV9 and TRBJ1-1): DSGVTQTPKHLITATGQRVTLRCSPRSGDLSVYWYQQSLDQGLQFLIQYYNGEERAKGNILERFSAQQFPDLHSELNLSSLELGDSALYFCASSVGTITEAFFGQGTRLTVV.

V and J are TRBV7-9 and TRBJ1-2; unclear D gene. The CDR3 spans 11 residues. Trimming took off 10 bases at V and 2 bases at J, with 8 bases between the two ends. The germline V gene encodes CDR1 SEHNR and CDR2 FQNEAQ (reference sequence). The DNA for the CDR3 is TGTGCCACACAAAGGAACTATGGCTACACCTTC. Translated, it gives CATQRNYGYTF.

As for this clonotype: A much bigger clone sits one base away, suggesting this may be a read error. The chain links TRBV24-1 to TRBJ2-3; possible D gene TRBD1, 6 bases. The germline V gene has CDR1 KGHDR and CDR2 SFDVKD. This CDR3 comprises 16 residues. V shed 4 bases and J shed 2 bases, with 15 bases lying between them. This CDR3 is CATSEPRNRDTDTQYF. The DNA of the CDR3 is TGTGCCACCAGTGAGCCCCGGAACAGGGACACAGATACGCAGTATTTT.

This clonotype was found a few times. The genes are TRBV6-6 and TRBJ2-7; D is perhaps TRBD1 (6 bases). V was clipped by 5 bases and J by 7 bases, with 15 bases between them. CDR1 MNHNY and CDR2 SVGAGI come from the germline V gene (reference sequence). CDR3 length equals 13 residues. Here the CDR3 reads CASSTRGGQEQYF. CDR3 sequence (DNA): TGTGCCAGCAGTACCCGAGGGGGTCAGGAGCAGTACTTC.

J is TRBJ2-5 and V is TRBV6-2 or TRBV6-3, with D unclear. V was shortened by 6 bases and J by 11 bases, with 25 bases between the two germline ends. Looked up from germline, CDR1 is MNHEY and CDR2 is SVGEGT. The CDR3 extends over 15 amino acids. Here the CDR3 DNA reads TGTGCCAGCAGCCGACTTTCGAATTCCTACAATGAGCAGTACTTC. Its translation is CASSRLSNSYNEQYF.

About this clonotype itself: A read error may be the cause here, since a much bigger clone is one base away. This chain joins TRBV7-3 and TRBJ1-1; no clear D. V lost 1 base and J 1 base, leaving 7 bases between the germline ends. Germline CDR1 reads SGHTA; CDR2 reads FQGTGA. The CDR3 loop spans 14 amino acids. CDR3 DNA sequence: TGTGCCAGCAGCTTAAGGGGATGGAACACTGAAGCTTTCTTT. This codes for CASSLRGWNTEAFF.

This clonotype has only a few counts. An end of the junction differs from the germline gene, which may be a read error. The CDR3 nucleotides are TGTGCCAGTAGTATAGATCGATCATCCTCCGAGCAGTACTTC. It encodes CASSIDRSSSEQYF. V and J are TRBV19 and TRBJ2-7; unclear D gene. Germline loops: CDR1 LNHDA, CDR2 SQIVND (reference sequence). This CDR3 spans 14 amino acids. The entire variable domain, with the rest obtained from reference TRBV19 and TRBJ2-7, is as follows: DGGITQSPKYLFRKEGQNVTLSCEQNLNHDAMYWYRQDPGQGLRLIYYSQIVNDFQKGDIAEGYSVSREKKESFPLTVTSAQKNPTAFYLCASSIDRSSSEQYFGPGTRLTVT.

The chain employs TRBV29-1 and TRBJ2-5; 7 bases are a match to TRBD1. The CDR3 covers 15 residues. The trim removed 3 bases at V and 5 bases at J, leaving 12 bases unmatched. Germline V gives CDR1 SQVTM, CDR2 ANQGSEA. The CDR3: CSVDGIGTAQETQYF. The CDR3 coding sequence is TGCAGCGTTGACGGGATCGGGACAGCCCAGGAGACCCAGTACTTC.

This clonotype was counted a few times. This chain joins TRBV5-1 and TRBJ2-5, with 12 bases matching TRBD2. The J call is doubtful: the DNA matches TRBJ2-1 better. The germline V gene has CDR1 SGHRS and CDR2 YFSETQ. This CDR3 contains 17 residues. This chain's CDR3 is CASSSGLAGFPTETQFF. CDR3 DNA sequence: TGCGCCAGCAGCTCCGGACTAGCGGGGTTCCCCACAGAGACCCAGTTCTTC.

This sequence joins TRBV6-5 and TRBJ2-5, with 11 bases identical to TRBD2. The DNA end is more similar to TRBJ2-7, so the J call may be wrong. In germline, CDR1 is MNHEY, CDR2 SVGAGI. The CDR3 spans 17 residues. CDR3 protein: CASSYRSSGGYPYEQYF. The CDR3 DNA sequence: TGTGCCAGCAGTTACCGTTCTAGCGGGGGGTACCCCTACGAGCAGTACTTC.

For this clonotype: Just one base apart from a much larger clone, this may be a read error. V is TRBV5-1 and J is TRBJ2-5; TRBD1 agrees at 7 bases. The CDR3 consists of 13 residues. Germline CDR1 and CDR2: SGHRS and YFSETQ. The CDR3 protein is CARSSQLQGKQYF. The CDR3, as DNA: TGCGCCCGCAGCTCTCAATTACAGGGGAAGCAGTACTTC.

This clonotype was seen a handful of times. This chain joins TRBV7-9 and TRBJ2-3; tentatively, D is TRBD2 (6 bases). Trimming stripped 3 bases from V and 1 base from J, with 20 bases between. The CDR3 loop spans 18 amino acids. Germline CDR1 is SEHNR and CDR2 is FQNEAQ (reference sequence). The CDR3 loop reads CASSLQAGDFHRTDTQYF. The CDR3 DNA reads TGTGCCAGCAGCTTGCAAGCCGGGGACTTTCACCGCACAGATACGCAGTATTTT. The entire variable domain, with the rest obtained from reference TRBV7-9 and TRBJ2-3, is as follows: DTGVSQNPRHKITKRGQNVTFRCDPISEHNRLYWYRQTLGQGPEFLTYFQNEAQLEKSRLLSDRFSAERPKGSFSTLEIQRTEQGDSAMYLCASSLQAGDFHRTDTQYFGPGTRLTVL.